What follows are 13 T cell receptor beta chains derived from one specimen sequenced in a study of response to subunit inactivated influenza vaccine. TCRdb used MiXCR to reprocess the RT-PCR reads, holding one entry per CDR3 protein. The sample yields 450,000 to 600,000 distinct CDR3 sequences, roughly 8.2% seen once. This specimen was PBMCs from blood, taken 23 to 25 months after vaccination. The receptors were gathered from a man between 50 and 75 years old who received an inactivated influenza vaccine.

The table lists this clonotype with many counts. This chain uses TRBV7-7 with TRBJ2-2, with D tentatively TRBD2 (7 bases). V was cut by 5 bases and J by 4 bases, with 17 bases left in between. The CDR3 sequence is 16 residues long. Germline assignment: CDR1 SSHAT and CDR2 FNYEAQ (reference sequence). CDR3 in amino acids: CASSPRAGASTGELFF. CDR3 DNA: TGTGCCAGCAGCCCAAGGGCGGGGGCGAGCACCGGGGAGCTGTTTTTT.

The chain has TRBV28 and TRBJ2-5, with TRBD1 as a possible D gene (6 bases). Germline values: CDR1 MDHEN, CDR2 SYDVKM. V lost 6 bases, J lost 7 bases, and 21 bases lay in between. The CDR3 is 15 residues long. The CDR3 is CASRPFQGSLGTQYF. The CDR3 DNA sequence: TGTGCCAGCAGGCCATTTCAGGGGAGTTTAGGGACCCAGTACTTC.

This clonotype was counted between two and nine times. The chain recombines TRBV28 with TRBJ2-7; 11 nucleotides agree with TRBD2. The trim removed 7 bases at V and 6 bases at J, leaving 8 bases unmatched. Germline loops: CDR1 MDHEN, CDR2 SYDVKM. The CDR3 runs 14 residues. The CDR3 region is CASNLSGRASEQYF. In nucleotides, the CDR3 is TGTGCCAGCAACCTTAGCGGGAGGGCCAGCGAGCAGTACTTC.

The chain carries TRBV7-2 and TRBJ2-3; weak D call: TRBD2 (5 bases). From germline, CDR1 is SGHTA and CDR2 FQGNSA. The CDR3 contains 13 residues. Between the trimmed V and J ends, which lost 2 bases and 4 bases, there was a span of 7 bases. CDR3 sequence (DNA): TGTGCCAGCAGCTTATGGGGAGCAGATACGCAGTATTTT. Encoded protein: CASSLWGADTQYF.

This clonotype was picked up many times. The J gene is TRBJ2-3, the V gene TRBV7-2; TRBD1 matches 8 bases. J lost 9 bases, V lost 6 bases, and 5 bases had no gene match. Germline CDR1 SGHTA, CDR2 FQGNSA. The CDR3 spans 12 residues. CDR3 protein: CASRDRAPTQYF. The DNA for the CDR3 is TGTGCCAGCAGGGACAGGGCCCCCACGCAGTATTTT.

The V gene is TRBV20-1, the J gene TRBJ2-3, with D hard to call. V was pared by 4 bases and J by 1 base, with 12 bases between. CDR1 is DFQATT and CDR2 is SNEGSKA in the germline V gene (reference sequence). CDR3 size: 14 residues. In DNA, the CDR3 is TGCAGTGCTATGCGGCCTGGGCGCACAGATACGCAGTATTTT. As protein: CSAMRPGRTDTQYF.

J is TRBJ2-4 and V is TRBV6-1, with D maybe TRBD1 (6 bases). Germline-derived CDR1 and CDR2 are MNHNS and SASEGT. There are 15 residues in the CDR3. Trimming shortened V by 4 bases and J by 9 bases, and 19 bases separated the two germline ends. The CDR3 region has the DNA TGTGCCAGCAGTGCTCAGGGACAAGCTTCTCGCATTCAGTACTTC. This gives the protein CASSAQGQASRIQYF.

This clonotype has more than one count but fewer than ten. J is TRBJ1-5 and V is TRBV5-5; D gene unclear. The CDR3 loop spans 16 amino acids. From germline, CDR1 is SGHKS and CDR2 YYEKEE (reference sequence). V was shortened by 4 bases and J by 4 bases, with 18 bases between the two germline ends. The CDR3 loop reads CASSRTPGFRNQPQHF. CDR3 DNA sequence: TGTGCCAGCAGCCGGACCCCAGGCTTCAGGAATCAGCCCCAGCATTTT. The full variable domain, in which reference TRBV5-5 and TRBJ1-5 provide the parts outside the CDR3, is DAGVTQSPTHLIKTRGQQVTLRCSPISGHKSVSWYQQVLGQGPQFIFQYYEKEERGRGNFPDRFSARQFPNYSSELNVNALLLGDSALYLCASSRTPGFRNQPQHFGDGTRLSIL.

The chain joins TRBV12-3 or TRBV12-4 to TRBJ2-1; D remains ambiguous. There are 11 residues in the CDR3. The germline V and J ends were trimmed by 3 bases and 10 bases, with 7 bases remaining between them. CDR3 region: CASSLYEEQFF. CDR3 DNA: TGTGCCAGCAGTTTGTACGAAGAGCAGTTCTTC.

The chain joins TRBV6-5 to TRBJ2-1; D is tentatively TRBD1 or TRBD2 (5 bases each). V lost 0 bases and J lost 3, with 9 bases in between. The CDR3 contains 15 residues. Germline V gives CDR1 MNHEY, CDR2 SVGAGI. Here the CDR3 DNA reads TGTGCCAGCAGTTACTCAAGCGGACACTACAATGAGCAGTTCTTC. Its protein is CASSYSSGHYNEQFF.

The V gene is TRBV7-9, the J gene TRBJ2-5; 10 bases agree with TRBD1. This CDR3 is 17 amino acids long. CDR1 is SEHNR and CDR2 is FQNEAQ in the germline V gene (reference sequence). J gave up 5 bases and V 5 bases, and 14 bases lay outside the gene matches. CDR3 region: CASSQTPGTGVGETQYF. DNA of the CDR3: TGTGCCAGCAGCCAAACCCCCGGGACAGGGGTAGGGGAGACCCAGTACTTC.

The chain couples TRBV28 to TRBJ2-5, with 9 nucleotides matching TRBD1. With 4 bases clipped from V and 5 bases from J, the junction kept 8 bases outside the gene matches. Looked up from germline, CDR1 is MDHEN and CDR2 is SYDVKM. The CDR3 is made up of 15 amino acids. CDR3 in DNA: TGTGCCAGCAGTTCCGGGACAGGGAAGCGGGAGACCCAGTACTTC. This translates into CASSSGTGKRETQYF.

The table lists this clonotype with a few counts. The chain couples TRBV5-1 to TRBJ2-1; D is unresolved. Between the trimmed V and J ends, which lost 2 bases and 8 bases, there was a span of 11 bases. CDR3 length: 13 amino acids. CDR1 and CDR2 (germline): SGHRS, YFSETQ. The chain's CDR3 is CASSFGFGHEQFF. DNA for the CDR3: TGCGCCAGCAGCTTCGGTTTCGGGCATGAGCAGTTCTTC.